The T cell receptor (beta chain) described here comes from a study of T cell responses to AZD1222 COVID-19 vaccine. The study's findings and limits: The CD4 TCRs associated with vaccination extended across spike and predominated at 160-218 and 743-854. Just 6 or 7 AZD1222 recipients were seropositive at baseline. Per reports, nearly half of all spike-specific TCRs target regions that are unmutated in variants.

Repertoires were generated with immunoSEQ multiplex PCR, while TCRdb's copy carries only in-frame clones and drops some. Of about 190,000 clones listed, roughly 90% are singletons. For this clone: Its antigen remains unidentified.

This CDR3 is built from 15 residues. V was pared by 8 bases and J by 4 bases, with 10 bases of the junction left unmatched. Per germline, CDR1 MNHEY and CDR2 SVGAGI. Sequenced material: peripheral blood, taken on day 0 of AZD1222 vaccination. V is TRBV6-5 and J is TRBJ2-7, with 11 bases lining up with TRBD1. The TCR was taken from an adult in good health. CDR3 in DNA: TGTGCCAGCGGGTCCCCCGGGACAGGGGGTTACGAGCAGTACTTC. Translating it yields CASGSPGTGGYEQYF.